This T cell receptor (beta chain) was documented in a study of glioma-infiltrating T cells. General study points: Tissue-blood divergence was below expectation in non-neoplastic patients, above in gliomas. CDR3 overlap between tissue and blood was very small.

Amplification of TCR alpha and beta CDR3 regions from RNA used iRepertoire nested multiplex PCR. Input was 100-400 ng of tissue mRNA or PBMC total RNA. TCRdb re-analysed the multiplex PCR reads in MiXCR, keeping a single row per CDR3 protein. This sample has 100,000 to 150,000 distinct CDR3 sequences, with around 25% found just once. With respect to this clonotype: The antigen remains unidentified.

This CDR3 contains 14 residues. V was cut by 3 bases and J by 4 bases, with 12 bases left in between. Material: glioma tissue, nonneoplastic brain tissue, or PBMCs (not recorded which). The V gene is TRBV12-3 or TRBV12-4, the J gene TRBJ1-1; no clear D. This clonotype was obtained from a human donor with low-grade glioma or glioblastoma, undergoing nonglioma brain surgery, or in good health (not recorded which). CDR3: CASSFPFKTTEAFF. The CDR3 DNA follows: TGTGCCAGCAGTTTTCCCTTTAAGACCACTGAAGCTTTCTTT.